These 17 T cell receptor beta chains share one sample of origin, sequenced in a study of somatic mutations in cytotoxic T cells in rheumatoid arthritis. TCRdb's copy holds only in-frame clones and misses some; the assay was immunoSEQ multiplex PCR. The table shows some 26,000 clones, with about 81% occurring only once. Sequencing input: CD8+ T cells sorted from blood. The receptors come from a middle-aged man in good health.

This chain joins TRBV11-1 and TRBJ2-1, with 7 bases fitting TRBD1. The CDR3 loop spans 17 amino acids. V trimming: 3 bases; J trimming: 5 bases; junction bases outside the gene matches: 13. The germline V gene has CDR1 SGHAT and CDR2 FQDESV (reference sequence). The CDR3 here is CASSFHITGALDNEQFF. The CDR3 region has the DNA TGTGCCAGCAGCTTCCACATTACAGGGGCTCTAGACAATGAGCAGTTCTTC.

The chain joins TRBV6-4 to TRBJ2-2, with D unclear. V lost 4 bases and J 6 bases, leaving 12 bases between the germline ends. The V gene's germline CDR1 is MRHNA and CDR2 SNTAGT. The CDR3 extends over 14 amino acids. The CDR3 DNA is TGTGCCAGCAGTGCCTCCGACCTTGCCGGGGAGCTGTTTTTT. Amino acid sequence: CASSASDLAGELFF.

This chain links TRBV7-9 with TRBJ2-7, with 10 bases matching TRBD2. J was trimmed by 0 bases and V by 2 bases; bases with no gene match: 10. The germline gives CDR1 SEHNR, CDR2 FQNEAQ (reference sequence). The CDR3 spans 18 residues. The chain's CDR3 is CASSLSGGGQGASYEQYF. In DNA, the CDR3 is TGTGCCAGCAGCTTAAGCGGGGGGGGCCAGGGGGCCTCCTACGAGCAGTACTTC.

CDR3 sequence (DNA): TGTGCCAGCAGAGTTGTTCGCGGGGGCGCCGGGGCCCAGTACTTC. It translates to CASRVVRGGAGAQYF. The chain combines TRBV28 with TRBJ2-5; D might be TRBD2 (7 bases). Looked up from germline, CDR1 is MDHEN and CDR2 is SYDVKM. CDR3 length: 15 amino acids. V was shortened by 6 bases and J by 9 bases, with 23 bases between the two germline ends.

The DNA for the CDR3 is TGCGCCAGCAGCCAAGATAGGTCGGGAAACTACGAGCAGTACTTC. Encoded protein: CASSQDRSGNYEQYF. The chain employs TRBV4-1 and TRBJ2-7; possible D gene TRBD2, 5 bases. Germline lookup yields CDR1 MGHRA and CDR2 YSYEKL. The CDR3 is made up of 15 amino acids. With 0 bases removed from V and 3 bases from J, the gap between germline ends came to 12 bases.

This chain uses TRBV5-1 with TRBJ2-6; tentatively, D is TRBD2 (10 bases). V was trimmed by 1 base and J by 2 bases, leaving 22 bases between them. Germline V gene data show CDR1 as SGHRS and CDR2 as YFSETQ. The CDR3 loop spans 20 amino acids. The CDR3 DNA sequence: TGCGCCAGCAGCTTGAGCGGGGGGGACAGGGTTTTCACTGGGGCCAACGTCCTGACTTTC. The encoded protein is CASSLSGGDRVFTGANVLTF.

J is TRBJ2-2 and V is TRBV29-1, with D unclear. CDR1 is SQVTM, CDR2 ANQGSEA, per germline. The CDR3 runs to 16 residues. The V end was cut by 2 bases, the J end by 2 bases, with 15 bases between. CDR3 bases: TGCAGCGTTGAACTTCGCAGGCAGGCCAACACCGGGGAGCTGTTTTTT. Protein sequence: CSVELRRQANTGELFF.

V and J are TRBV27 and TRBJ1-1, with D uncertain. The CDR3 loop spans 16 amino acids. Germline assignment: CDR1 MNHEY and CDR2 SMNVEV (reference sequence). V lost 2 bases and J lost 1, with 14 bases in between. This CDR3 reads CASSLQLDRANTEAFF. CDR3 nucleotide sequence: TGTGCCAGCAGTTTACAACTAGACCGAGCGAACACTGAAGCTTTCTTT.

This sequence joins TRBV6-5 and TRBJ1-2; D perhaps matches TRBD1 (5 bases). The V end lost 2 bases, the J end lost 4 bases, and 5 bases lay between the germline ends. Germline V CDR1 and CDR2: MNHEY, SVGAGI. The CDR3 spans 12 residues. The CDR3 DNA sequence: TGTGCCAGCAGTTACAGGGGCTATGGCTACACCTTC. Protein sequence: CASSYRGYGYTF.

The chain combines TRBV7-9 with TRBJ2-1; 14 nucleotides line up with TRBD2. Trimming removed 4 bases from V and 10 bases from J; junction bases left unmatched: 9. Germline values: CDR1 SEHNR, CDR2 FQNEAQ (reference sequence). This CDR3 has 16 residues. In DNA, the CDR3 is TGTGCCAGCAGCTCCCGACTAGCGGGAGGGCCAAAGGAGCAGTTCTTC. Protein: CASSSRLAGGPKEQFF.

This clone was observed a single time. The chain has TRBV5-5 and TRBJ2-7, with 8 bases lining up with TRBD2. This CDR3 is 14 amino acids long. Germline CDR1 reads SGHKS; CDR2 reads YYEKEE (reference sequence). V shed 4 bases, J shed 0 bases, and the junction held 3 bases outside the gene matches. The chain's CDR3 is CASSPGLASYEQYF. The CDR3 region has the DNA TGTGCCAGCAGCCCCGGACTAGCCTCCTACGAGCAGTACTTC.

This clone has a handful of counts. The chain has TRBV30 and TRBJ1-1; D is possibly TRBD1 (5 bases). This CDR3 is built from 13 residues. Germline assignment: CDR1 GTSNPN and CDR2 SVGIG (reference sequence). V was clipped by 0 bases and J by 5 bases, with 10 bases between them. Written as DNA, the CDR3 is TGTGCCTGGAGTGTACGGGAGGGGACTGAAGCTTTCTTT. This translates into CAWSVREGTEAFF.

The gene calls are TRBV2 and TRBJ2-2, with D possibly TRBD1 on 5 matching bases. Per the germline V gene, CDR1 is SNHLY and CDR2 is FYNNEI. Trimming removed 5 bases at V and 1 base at J, with 8 bases between. The CDR3 runs to 14 residues. CDR3 residues: CASSLTENTGELFF. The DNA of the CDR3 is TGTGCCAGCAGTCTGACAGAGAACACCGGGGAGCTGTTTTTT.

The chain employs TRBV10-3 and TRBJ1-2; perhaps TRBD1 as D (6 bases). V lost 7 bases and J lost 6, with 18 bases in between. This CDR3 is built from 14 residues. CDR1 is ENHRY, CDR2 SYGVKD, per germline. CDR3 coding DNA: TGTGCCATCATTGACGATTCGGGGGGCCATGGCTACACCTTC. Amino acid sequence: CAIIDDSGGHGYTF.

The chain is built from TRBV7-9 and TRBJ2-2; 16 nucleotides line up with TRBD2. The V and J ends lost 6 bases and 6 bases, in that order; junction bases with no gene match: 7. The CDR3 extends over 17 amino acids. Germline assignment: CDR1 SEHNR and CDR2 FQNEAQ (reference sequence). Here the CDR3 DNA reads TGTGCCAGCAGGGCATCCGGGACTAGCGGGAGGGCCGGGGAGCTGTTTTTT. This sequence encodes CASRASGTSGRAGELFF.

V is TRBV30 and J is TRBJ2-1; 8 bases are shared with TRBD2. Germline V gene sequence: CDR1 GTSNPN, CDR2 SVGIG (reference sequence). This CDR3 is built from 15 residues. Trimming at V came to 2 bases and at J to 5 bases, leaving 8 bases not matched to a gene. The chain's CDR3 is CAWSRGGRRNNEQFF. In nucleotides, the CDR3 is TGTGCCTGGAGTCGGGGGGGGCGGAGAAACAATGAGCAGTTCTTC.

V and J are TRBV9 and TRBJ1-5; TRBD1 aligns across 8 bases. V dropped 3 bases and J dropped 3; count of bases not matched to a gene: 5. Germline V gives CDR1 SGDLS, CDR2 YYNGEE. The CDR3 is made up of 15 amino acids. The CDR3 nucleotides read TGTGCCAGCAGCGCCGGGACAGGCCTCAATCAGCCCCAGCATTTT. This sequence encodes CASSAGTGLNQPQHF.